This is a list of T cell receptor beta chains from one sample in a study of blood T cell repertoires in COVID-19. Here immunoSEQ multiplex PCR was the method, and the copy in TCRdb shows in-frame clones only, minus some. The sample carries about 86,000 clones, around four fifths recorded once. Sequencing was carried out using peripheral blood. These receptors were collected from a man over 45 with acute or convalescent COVID-19. Both conserved end residues are part of each CDR3. The D gene is left open where the match is weak. The size entry is marked missing in some rows and otherwise reads once, few, many or a size class.

j_gene | d_gene | v_gene | abundance | CDR3aa | CDR3nt
TRBJ2-7 | - | TRBV5-5 | - | CASSPRPVAVIYEQYF | TGTGCCAGCAGCCCACGTCCGGTAGCGGTGATCTACGAGCAGTACTTC
TRBJ1-1 | - | TRBV29-1 | - | CSVRRQASIMGTEAFF | TGCAGCGTTAGACGACAGGCGTCGATTATGGGCACTGAAGCTTTCTTT
TRBJ1-1 | - | TRBV18 | - | CASSPPFTAMNTEAFF | TGTGCCAGCTCACCACCCTTCACAGCTATGAACACTGAAGCTTTCTTT
TRBJ2-1 | - | TRBV6-5 | - | CASTLSGVNEQFF | TGTGCCAGCACCCTCTCGGGGGTAAATGAGCAGTTCTTC
TRBJ1-1 | TRBD1 | TRBV29-1 | - | CSLCDDRGDEAFF | TGCAGCTTGTGCGATGACAGGGGGGACGAAGCTTTCTTT
TRBJ2-5 | - | TRBV19 | - | CASSTSRASVQETQYF | TGTGCCAGTAGTACCTCCCGGGCTAGCGTCCAAGAGACCCAGTACTTC
TRBJ2-7 | TRBD1 | TRBV27 | - | CASSLTGQGAYEQYF | TGTGCCAGCAGTTTGACGGGACAGGGGGCCTACGAGCAGTACTTC
TRBJ2-2 | - | TRBV10-1 | - | CASSDRWGGRTGELFF | TGCGCCAGCAGTGATAGGTGGGGGGGCCGCACCGGGGAGCTGTTTTTT
TRBJ1-2 | - | TRBV27 | - | CASSGGDGYTF | TGTGCCAGCAGTGGCGGGGATGGCTACACCTTC
TRBJ2-1 | - | TRBV12-5 | - | CASGLAQGQQFF | TGTGCTAGTGGTTTGGCACAGGGCCAGCAGTTCTTC
TRBJ2-1 | - | TRBV5-1 | - | CASSLEYNEQFF | TGCGCCAGCAGCCTAGAGTACAATGAGCAGTTCTTC
TRBJ1-5 | - | TRBV19 | - | CASRESSRNQPQHF | TGTGCCAGTAGGGAGAGCAGCCGGAATCAGCCCCAGCATTTT
TRBJ2-3 | - | TRBV7-3 | - | CASSLWVADTDTQYF | TGTGCCAGCAGCTTATGGGTAGCGGACACAGATACGCAGTATTTT
TRBJ1-1 | TRBD1 | TRBV19 | - | CASSRGQATMNTEAFF | TGTGCCAGTAGTAGAGGACAGGCGACCATGAACACTGAAGCTTTCTTT
TRBJ2-3 | TRBD2 | TRBV12-5 | - | CASSQRERDTQYF | TGTGCTAGTTCTCAGCGGGAGAGGGATACGCAGTATTTT
TRBJ2-1 | - | TRBV4-3 | - | CASSQALAAGKNNQFF | TGCGCCAGCAGCCAGGCGTTAGCGGCGGGGAAAAACAATCAGTTCTTC
TRBJ2-5 | TRBD2 | TRBV5-4 | once | CASSLRLAGEETQYF | TGTGCCAGCAGCTTGAGGCTAGCGGGGGAAGAGACCCAGTACTTC
TRBJ1-1 | - | TRBV2 | - | CASSLAAGVTEAFF | TGTGCCAGCAGCCTCGCGGCGGGGGTCACTGAAGCTTTCTTT
TRBJ1-2 | TRBD1 | TRBV5-4 | once | CASSSRDRVGFLGNYGYTF | TGTGCCAGCAGCTCGAGGGACAGGGTTGGATTTCTTGGGAACTATGGCTACACCTTC
TRBJ2-2 | - | TRBV6-4 | - | CASSDSPGATGELFF | TGTGCCAGCAGTGACTCGCCTGGAGCCACCGGGGAGCTGTTTTTT
TRBJ2-7 | - | TRBV7-2 | - | CASSLFNSYEQYF | TGTGCCAGCAGCTTATTTAACTCCTACGAGCAGTACTTC
TRBJ1-5 | TRBD1 | TRBV4-2 | once | CASSPTGEGLPAQHF | TGTGCCAGCAGCCCGACAGGGGAGGGATTGCCGGCCCAGCATTTT
TRBJ2-5 | TRBD2 | TRBV2 | medium-sized | CASSGGTTTSGETQYF | TGTGCCAGCAGTGGAGGAACGACTACTAGCGGAGAGACCCAGTACTTC
TRBJ2-2 | TRBD2 | TRBV13 | few | CASSPGLATGELFF | TGTGCCAGCAGCCCAGGACTAGCGACCGGGGAGCTGTTTTTT
TRBJ2-3 | TRBD2 | TRBV7-3 | - | CASSQGGSIAGGPDTQYF | TGTGCCAGCAGCCAAGGAGGATCCATAGCGGGAGGGCCGGATACGCAGTATTTT
TRBJ2-1 | TRBD2 | TRBV6-2/TRBV6-3 | once | CASSYLWTSGNHEQFF | TGTGCCAGCAGTTACCTTTGGACTAGCGGGAACCATGAGCAGTTCTTC
TRBJ2-3 | - | TRBV27 | - | CASSLGSFTDTQYF | TGTGCCAGCAGTTTAGGCTCTTTCACAGATACGCAGTATTTT
TRBJ2-7 | TRBD1 | TRBV19 | once | CASSSQGQGLEQYF | TGTGCCAGTAGTTCCCAGGGACAGGGTCTCGAGCAGTACTTC
TRBJ1-4 | - | TRBV6-1 | - | CASSDGRADEKLFF | TGTGCCAGCAGTGACGGCAGGGCTGACGAAAAACTGTTTTTT
TRBJ2-3 | TRBD2 | TRBV5-1 | - | CASSLLAGGPRTDTQYF | TGCGCCAGCAGCTTGCTAGCGGGAGGGCCACGCACAGATACGCAGTATTTT
TRBJ2-7 | TRBD2 | TRBV28 | - | CASSRGRSYEQYF | TGTGCCAGCAGTCGCGGGAGATCGTACGAGCAGTACTTC